This T cell receptor beta chain was documented in a study of shared clonotypes between healthy human individuals. In the study overall: Sampling drew on donors who were a couple of women and three men aged 18 to 49. There were three CD4 naive, three CD4 memory, two CD8 naive and one CD8 memory plates per donor.

Trimming left V 2 bases short and J 7 bases short, with 8 bases between. CDR3 length equals 12 residues. Germline V gene sequence: CDR1 MDHEN, CDR2 SYDVKM. At a deep level, the assay was run. Using immunoSEQ multiplex PCR, the repertoire was profiled, and TCRdb retains in-frame clones only, with some absent. Here the sample spans under 650,000 clones, around 96% being singletons. Sequenced material: naive CD4+ T cells sorted from blood. Subset described: CD45RA+ positively selected. The chain couples TRBV28 to TRBJ1-1, with D perhaps TRBD1 (5 bases). The clonotype comes from a woman in her twenties or thirties in good health. The CDR3: CASSLGTGEAFF. DNA for the CDR3: TGTGCCAGCAGTTTAGGGACCGGTGAAGCTTTCTTT.